This TCR beta chain was retrieved from a study of cytomegalovirus exposure and HLA in healthy donors (dated 2017 in TCRdb). Looking at the study overall: The 500 to 800 repertoires of the first cohort and the roughly 110 validation repertoires were produced on the same platform, according to a later analysis. The aim of the study was to test whether cataloging public T cell receptors could identify signatures of past pathogen exposure. Besides the first cohort of about 730 subjects, a separate validation cohort made up of roughly 120 different subjects was used. High-throughput TCR immunosequencing, statistical association of individual TCRs with disease status, and machine learning were combined to predict cytomegalovirus infection status.

Separate from the approximately 670-subject first cohort, the validation cohort of 90 to 150 subjects was the group to which the donors belonged. The germline V gene encodes CDR1 SGHNT and CDR2 YENEEA. For this chain, trimming is 1 base at the V end and 1 base at the J end, and the number of junction bases without a gene match is 3. The CDR3 spans 16 residues, from the cysteine through the phenylalanine. Only the CDR3 DNA is retained, 48 bases long and in frame from the first base. This clone is a singleton in its sample. It has no known antigen specificity. Base qualities are missing; no much larger clone stands one base away. What the work shows at the level of the full study, not this receptor alone: While some public TCRs were present in many individuals, most TCR sequences turned up only very rarely across donors. A later analysis found that TCRs clustered in the first cohort also tended to co-occur in the roughly 120 validation repertoires, with 90% to 95% of cluster scores above 0. Three of the identified cytomegalovirus-associated TCR beta chains were confirmed in vitro to be specific for cytomegalovirus antigens. It was suggested by the authors that the approach could potentially be generalized to other disease states and immunological phenotypes. A later analysis lacked HLA typing for the validation cohort, so it scored co-occurrence in that cohort across all 120 repertoires. In both the original and validation cohorts, the classifier was reported to diagnose cytomegalovirus status with high specificity and sensitivity. A total of 150 to 200 TCR beta chains were listed by the study as associated with cytomegalovirus.

The library was obtained by the immunoSEQ multiplex PCR assay. In the authors' own workflow: A statistical classification framework was built to diagnose cytomegalovirus status from the catalog of TCR beta chain sequences. This is the immuneACCESS table as TCRdb keeps it, with only in-frame sequences that have V and J called. A part of the clones is gone; compared with another copy, unresolved V genes explain less than half, and the rest is unexplained. The V and J calls and clone size were taken over from that table, and D and trimming were inferred from the DNA. This sample holds 140,000 to 150,000 clones; roughly 89% were observed only once. Together, the top ten hold 3.5% to 5% of the sample.

The sample was PBMCs. The chain was built from TRBV11-3 and TRBJ2-2; TRBD2 aligns with 7 central bases. The TCR originated in a young man in good health and CMV-seropositive. CDR3 region: CASSLGRGVNTGELFF. Read as DNA, the sequence is TGTGCCAGCAGCTTAGGTCGGGGGGTGAACACCGGGGAGCTGTTTTTT.